These T cell receptor beta chains were read from a single sample in a study of cytomegalovirus exposure and HLA in healthy donors. The data were produced by immunoSEQ multiplex PCR, yet TCRdb's version contains in-frame clones alone and is incomplete. The table records fewer than 300,000 clones, around 86% of them present only once. The specimen was PBMCs. Receptors originate from a man aged 40-55 years in good health and CMV-seropositive. CDR3s include the opening cysteine and the closing phenylalanine or tryptophan. D genes are given only for firm matches. The size entry is marked missing in some rows and otherwise reads once, few, many or a size class.

j_call	d_call	clone_size	v_call	cdr3_aa	cdr3_nt
TRBJ1-1	-	-	TRBV14	CASSANIGTPHEAFF	TGTGCCAGCAGCGCCAATATAGGGACACCCCATGAAGCTTTCTTT
TRBJ2-1	TRBD2	-	TRBV5-1	CASSVTTSEASGNEQFF	TGCGCCAGCAGCGTTACTACTAGCGAGGCCAGTGGGAATGAGCAGTTCTTC
TRBJ2-2	TRBD2	-	TRBV27	CASSLSTSSGTGELFF	TGTGCCAGCAGTTTATCGACCTCTAGCGGCACCGGGGAGCTGTTTTTT
TRBJ2-3	-	-	TRBV4-1	CASSQDRVGHTQYF	TGCGCCAGCAGCCAAGACCGTGTTGGGCATACGCAGTATTTT
TRBJ2-1	TRBD2	-	TRBV18	CASSPRTSGYNEQFF	TGTGCCAGCTCACCTAGGACTAGCGGATACAATGAGCAGTTCTTC
TRBJ1-1	-	-	TRBV27	CASSSSTGWNAEAFF	-
TRBJ2-7	TRBD2	-	TRBV7-6	CASSLSSGYEQYF	TGTGCCAGCAGCTTGTCTAGCGGCTACGAGCAGTACTTC
TRBJ2-2	TRBD2	-	TRBV9	CASSVTGTSTTGELFF	TGTGCCAGCAGCGTCACCGGGACTAGCACCACCGGGGAGCTGTTTTTT
TRBJ1-2	TRBD1	once	TRBV6-1	CASSGQGASGYTF	TGTGCCAGCAGTGGACAGGGGGCCTCTGGCTACACCTTC
TRBJ2-7	TRBD1	-	TRBV28	CASSLGTGVIEQYF	TGTGCCAGCAGTTTGGGGACAGGGGTAATCGAGCAGTACTTC